This TCR beta chain emerged from a study of T cells expressing NK-cell markers. Study summary: Just one sequenced donor of eight was HCMV-seronegative, while seven were seropositive.

The CDR3 spans 19 residues. Per germline, CDR1 MDHEN and CDR2 SYDVKM. Of note for this clonotype: Its antigen remains unidentified.

It was by 5'RACE template switching with UMIs that TCR beta cDNA was made. TCRdb reanalyzed the 5' RACE reads and collapses them to one entry per CDR3 protein, without DNA. Here the sample table reports around 100,000 distinct CDR3 sequences. Study-wide results and limits: Six or seven donors showed dominant NKG2C+ clonotypes comprising about 1.0-8% of their CD8+ T cells. In several donors, dominant clonotypes made up roughly 28.3-65% of CD3+CD56-NKG2C+ cells.

The gene calls are TRBV28 and TRBJ2-7; TCRdb calls TRBD1, which cannot be checked without DNA. This receptor was identified in a woman aged 18 to 69 in good health. The sample comprised blood T cells: a sorted CD56 or NKG2C T cell subset, CD4+ or CD8+ T cells, or bulk PBMC T cells (not recorded which). CDR3 amino acids: CASSPGQGNLVVSPYEQYF.